The 19 T cell receptor beta chains in this list originate from one sample, sequenced in a study of blood T cell repertoires in COVID-19. Profiled with immunoSEQ multiplex PCR; TCRdb holds only in-frame clones, not every one. This table has 160,000 or so clones, 65% to 85% appearing once. The sequenced sample consisted of PBMCs or T cells enriched from blood (not recorded which). Receptors were obtained from a woman aged 40 to 55 with acute COVID-19.

The V and J genes are TRBV11-3 and TRBJ1-1; D is unresolved. The CDR3 consists of 13 residues. V lost 9 bases, J lost 1 base, and 12 bases lay in between. Germline V gene sequence: CDR1 SGHNT, CDR2 YENEEA. This CDR3 is CASSWQPNTEAFF. The CDR3 coding sequence is TGTGCCAGTTCTTGGCAACCGAACACTGAAGCTTTCTTT.

This clone was detected only a few times. V gene TRBV12-3 or TRBV12-4 combines with J gene TRBJ2-5; possibly TRBD1 for D (6 bases). V dropped 8 bases and J dropped 1 base, with 11 bases sitting between them. The CDR3 has 13 amino acids. The CDR3 DNA reads as TGTGCCAGCGGGGGCAGGGCCCAAGAGACCCAGTACTTC. Translating it yields CASGGRAQETQYF.

The chain links TRBV19 to TRBJ1-1; TRBD1 matches at 7 bases. Germline CDR1 reads LNHDA; CDR2 reads SQIVND (reference sequence). The CDR3 consists of 14 residues. With V trimmed by 6 bases and J by 5 bases, 9 bases remained unmatched. The CDR3 nucleotides read TGTGCCAGTAGAAAGGGGGACAGCCGAACTGAAGCTTTCTTT. The encoded protein is CASRKGDSRTEAFF. The entire variable domain, with the rest obtained from reference TRBV19 and TRBJ1-1, is as follows: DGGITQSPKYLFRKEGQNVTLSCEQNLNHDAMYWYRQDPGQGLRLIYYSQIVNDFQKGDIAEGYSVSREKKESFPLTVTSAQKNPTAFYLCASRKGDSRTEAFFGQGTRLTVV.

This clone was found a few times. This sequence joins TRBV6-1 and TRBJ2-4, with TRBD2 identical over 11 bases. The CDR3 contains 15 residues. With V trimmed by 2 bases and J by 6 bases, 3 bases remained unmatched. Germline lookup yields CDR1 MNHNS and CDR2 SASEGT. The CDR3 protein is CASSELAGGTNIQYF. In DNA form, the CDR3 reads TGTGCCAGCAGTGAACTAGCGGGAGGAACAAACATTCAGTACTTC.

As to this clone: The identical CDR3 is also encoded by other nucleotide sequences in the sample. The rearrangement links TRBV18 to TRBJ1-5; tentatively, D is TRBD1 (5 bases). V lost 0 bases, J lost 1 base, and 7 bases lay in between. Germline CDR1 and CDR2: KGHSH and LQKENI. This CDR3 spans 15 amino acids. The CDR3 DNA reads as TGTGCCAGCTCACCACCGGGGGGGAGCAATCAGCCCCAGCATTTT. Its protein is CASSPPGGSNQPQHF.

V is TRBV7-3 and J is TRBJ1-6; TRBD1 matches at 7 bases. Per germline, CDR1 SGHTA and CDR2 FQGTGA. The CDR3 sequence is 14 residues long. The V gene end was trimmed by 5 bases and the J gene end by 11 bases; junction bases not matched to a gene: 9. CDR3 in DNA: TGTGCCAGCAGCCCGACAGGGAATGGGCCACCCCTCCACTTT. Its translation: CASSPTGNGPPLHF.

This clone occurred many times. The chain has TRBV27 and TRBJ2-3, with a weak D call TRBD2 (6 bases). Trimming took off 4 bases at V and 0 bases at J, with 11 bases between the two ends. The CDR3 covers 15 residues. Germline lookup yields CDR1 MNHEY and CDR2 SMNVEV (reference sequence). As DNA, the CDR3 is TGTGCCAGCAGTTCCGGACTACCTAGCACAGATACGCAGTATTTT. It specifies CASSSGLPSTDTQYF.

The rearrangement links TRBV5-3 to TRBJ1-5, with D perhaps TRBD1 (5 bases). TRBV5-3 is flagged as an ORF with uncertain function. V was trimmed by 6 bases and J by 0 bases, leaving 13 bases between them. The CDR3 is 15 residues long. CDR3 in DNA: TGTGCCAGAATGTTGACAGATTATAGCAATCAGCCCCAGCATTTT. Residues: CARMLTDYSNQPQHF.

This chain connects TRBV18 to TRBJ1-1; D is undetermined. V was cut by 2 bases and J by 3 bases, with 13 bases left in between. This CDR3 has 15 residues. From germline, CDR1 is KGHSH and CDR2 LQKENI. The CDR3 nucleotides read TGTGCCAGCTCACCATTAGGAGGGCGAGACACTGAAGCTTTCTTT. Its translation: CASSPLGGRDTEAFF.

DNA of the CDR3: TGTGCCACCAGCAGAGATCGTTCGGGTTACAATGAGCAGTTCTTC. This encodes CATSRDRSGYNEQFF. The chain uses TRBV15 and TRBJ2-1; D gene ambiguous. The germline V gene encodes CDR1 LNHNV and CDR2 YYDKDF (reference sequence). V was clipped by 0 bases and J by 4 bases, with 10 bases between them. The CDR3 contains 15 residues.

The CDR3 nucleotides read TGTGCCAGCAGCCAAGATCGGTCAGCGGGTGGCTACACCTTC. As protein: CASSQDRSAGGYTF. The chain couples TRBV3-1 (or the pseudogene TRBV3-2) to TRBJ1-2; D uncertain. The germline CDR1 and CDR2 sequences are LGHDT and YNNKEL (reference sequence). The CDR3 is 14 residues long. Trimming took off 0 bases at V and 7 bases at J, with 12 bases between the two ends.

The chain is built from TRBV6-5 and TRBJ2-2; TRBD1 is a possible D gene (9 bases). This CDR3 is 15 amino acids long. Germline lookup yields CDR1 MNHEY and CDR2 SVGAGI. Trimming cost V 6 bases and J 7 bases, with 18 bases left between them. The CDR3 sequence is CASRAGDRAIGELFF. The CDR3 region has the DNA TGTGCCAGCAGAGCGGGGGACAGGGCAATCGGGGAGCTGTTTTTT.

The rearrangement links TRBV5-6 to TRBJ2-7; a weak D match, TRBD2 (5 bases). This CDR3 is 16 amino acids long. In germline, CDR1 is SGHDT, CDR2 YYEEEE. With 4 bases removed from V and 0 bases from J, the gap between germline ends came to 17 bases. CDR3 DNA sequence: TGTGCCAGCAGCCCTCGAGGGTTACAATTCTCCTACGAGCAGTACTTC. Protein product: CASSPRGLQFSYEQYF.

This chain uses TRBV29-1 with TRBJ1-3; 9 bases map to TRBD1. The CDR3 sequence is 14 residues long. V gave up 7 bases and J gave up 2 bases; unmatched junction bases: 6. Germline V gene data show CDR1 as SQVTM and CDR2 as ANQGSEA. The CDR3 protein is CSAETGGPGNTIYF. Here the CDR3 DNA reads TGCAGCGCCGAGACAGGGGGTCCTGGAAACACCATATATTTT.

The rearrangement uses TRBV5-1 and TRBJ2-5; maybe TRBD2 (6 bases). In germline, CDR1 is SGHRS, CDR2 YFSETQ. V lost 5 bases and J 5 bases, leaving 13 bases between the germline ends. The CDR3 length is 13 residues. CDR3: CASRMEGPETQYF. The CDR3 nucleotides are TGCGCCAGCAGGATGGAGGGTCCGGAGACCCAGTACTTC.

The V gene is TRBV7-9, the J gene TRBJ2-1, with D possibly being TRBD2 (5 bases). With 5 bases removed from V and 7 bases from J, the gap between germline ends came to 21 bases. Looked up from germline, CDR1 is SEHNR and CDR2 is FQNEAQ (reference sequence). The CDR3 is 16 amino acids. CDR3: CASSQSLLLARNEQFF. DNA for the CDR3: TGTGCCAGCAGCCAGTCCCTCCTCCTAGCTCGGAATGAGCAGTTCTTC.

The CDR3 sequence: CASSPRQGAATNEKLFF. In DNA, the CDR3 is TGTGCCAGCAGCCCCAGACAGGGGGCTGCAACTAATGAAAAACTGTTTTTT. The V and J genes are TRBV9 and TRBJ1-4; 10 bases line up with TRBD1. Trimming cost V 4 bases and J 0 bases; bases outside gene matches: 6. CDR1 SGDLS and CDR2 YYNGEE come from the germline V gene. The CDR3 totals 17 residues.

This sequence joins TRBV19 and TRBJ2-2; D is uncertain. The CDR3 runs 13 residues. With 4 bases removed from V and 5 bases from J, the gap between germline ends came to 8 bases. CDR1 LNHDA and CDR2 SQIVND come from the germline V gene (reference sequence). The CDR3 nucleotides read TGTGCCAGTAGTACCCAGTTAACCGGGGAGCTGTTTTTT. Translation gives CASSTQLTGELFF.

This clone was detected once. The chain combines TRBV18 with TRBJ2-7; 10 bases are shared with TRBD1. The CDR3 runs to 17 residues. Trimming took 0 bases from V and 3 from J; bases not matched to a gene: 8. Germline lookup yields CDR1 KGHSH and CDR2 LQKENI. Here the CDR3 DNA reads TGTGCCAGCTCACCACCCATCGGGACAGGGGTAAGCTACGAGCAGTACTTC. Amino acids: CASSPPIGTGVSYEQYF. The full variable domain, its missing parts supplied by reference TRBV18 and TRBJ2-7, is NAGVMQNPRHLVRRRGQEARLRCSPMKGHSHVYWYRQLPEEGLKFMVYLQKENIIDESGMPKERFSAEFPKEGPSILRIQQVVRGDSAAYFCASSPPIGTGVSYEQYFGPGTRLTVT.